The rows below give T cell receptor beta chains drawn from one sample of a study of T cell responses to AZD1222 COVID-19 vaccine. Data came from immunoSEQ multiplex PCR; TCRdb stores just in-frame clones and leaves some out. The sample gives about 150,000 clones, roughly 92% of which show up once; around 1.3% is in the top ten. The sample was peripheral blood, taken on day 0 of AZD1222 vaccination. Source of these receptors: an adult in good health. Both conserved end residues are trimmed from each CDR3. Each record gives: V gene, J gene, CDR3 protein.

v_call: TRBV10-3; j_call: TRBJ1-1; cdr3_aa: AISPAWDLTF
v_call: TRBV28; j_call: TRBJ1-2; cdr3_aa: ASTPPGLGYGYT
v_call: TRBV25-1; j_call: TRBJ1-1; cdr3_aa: ASRDSLNTEAF
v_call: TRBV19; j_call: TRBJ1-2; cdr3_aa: ASMRGPNYGYT
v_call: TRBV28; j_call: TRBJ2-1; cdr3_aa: ASSFRAGSYNEQF
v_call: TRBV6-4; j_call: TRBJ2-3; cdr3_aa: ASSDSELDTQY
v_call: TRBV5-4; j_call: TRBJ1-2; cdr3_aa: ASSQMTGGDYGYT
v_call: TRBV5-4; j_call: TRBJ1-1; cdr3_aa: ASSPLPTGLNTEAF
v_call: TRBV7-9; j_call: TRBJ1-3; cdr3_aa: ASSPGDRNSGNTIY
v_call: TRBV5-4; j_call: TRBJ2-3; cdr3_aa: ASSLWASGKDTQY
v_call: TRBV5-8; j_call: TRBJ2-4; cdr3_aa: ASSLFPGASNIQY
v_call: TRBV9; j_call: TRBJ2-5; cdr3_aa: ASSVGRQETQY
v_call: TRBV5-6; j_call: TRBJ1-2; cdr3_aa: ASSPGDYYGYT
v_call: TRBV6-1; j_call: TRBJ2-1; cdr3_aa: ASSERQGLNEQF
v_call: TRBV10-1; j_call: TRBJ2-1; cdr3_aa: ASSETTRPPGNEQF
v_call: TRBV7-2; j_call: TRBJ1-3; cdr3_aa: ASSLGGSGGNTIY
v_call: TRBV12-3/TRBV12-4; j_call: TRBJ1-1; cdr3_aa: ASSLYRTEAF
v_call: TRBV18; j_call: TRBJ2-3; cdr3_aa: ASSQGGPDTQY
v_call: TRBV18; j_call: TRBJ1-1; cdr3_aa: ASSPPGGNTEAF
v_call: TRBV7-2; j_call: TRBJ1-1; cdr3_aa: ASSFGGWGTEAF
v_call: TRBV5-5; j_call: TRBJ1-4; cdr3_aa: ASSSGSNPVEKLF